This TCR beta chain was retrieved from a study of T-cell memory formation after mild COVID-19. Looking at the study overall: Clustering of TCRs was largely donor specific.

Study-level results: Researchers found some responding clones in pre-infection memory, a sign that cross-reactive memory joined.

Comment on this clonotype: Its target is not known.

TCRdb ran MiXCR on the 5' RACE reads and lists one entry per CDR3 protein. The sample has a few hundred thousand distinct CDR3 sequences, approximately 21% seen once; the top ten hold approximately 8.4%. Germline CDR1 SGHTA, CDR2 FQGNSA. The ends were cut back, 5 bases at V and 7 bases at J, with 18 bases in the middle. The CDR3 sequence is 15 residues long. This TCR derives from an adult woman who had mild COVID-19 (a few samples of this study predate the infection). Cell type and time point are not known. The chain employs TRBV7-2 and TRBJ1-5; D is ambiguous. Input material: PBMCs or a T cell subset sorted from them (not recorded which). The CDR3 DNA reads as TGTGCCAGCAGCCTCAGTGGGCTTGTAGTCCAGCCCCAGCATTTT. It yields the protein CASSLSGLVVQPQHF.